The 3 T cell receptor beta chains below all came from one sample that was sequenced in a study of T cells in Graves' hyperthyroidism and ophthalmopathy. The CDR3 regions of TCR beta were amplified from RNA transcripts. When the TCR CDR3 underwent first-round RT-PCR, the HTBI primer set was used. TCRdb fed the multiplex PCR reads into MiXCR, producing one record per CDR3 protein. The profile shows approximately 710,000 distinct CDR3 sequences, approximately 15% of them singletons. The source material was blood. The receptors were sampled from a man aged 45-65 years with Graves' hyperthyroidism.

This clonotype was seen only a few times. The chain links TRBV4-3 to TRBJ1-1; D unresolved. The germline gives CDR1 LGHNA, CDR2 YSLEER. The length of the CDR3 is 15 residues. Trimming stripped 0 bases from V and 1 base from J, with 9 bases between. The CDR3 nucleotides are TGCGCCAGCAGCCAAGATCCTGGGAAGAACACTGAAGCTTTCTTT. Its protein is CASSQDPGKNTEAFF.

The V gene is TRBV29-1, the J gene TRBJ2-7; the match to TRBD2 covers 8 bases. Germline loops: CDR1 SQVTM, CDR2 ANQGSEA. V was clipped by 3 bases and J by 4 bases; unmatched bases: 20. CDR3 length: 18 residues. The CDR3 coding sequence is TGCAGCGTTGAGGGTAGGGGCCGGGGGAGCGGGAGACTTTACGAGCAGTACTTC. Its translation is CSVEGRGRGSGRLYEQYF.

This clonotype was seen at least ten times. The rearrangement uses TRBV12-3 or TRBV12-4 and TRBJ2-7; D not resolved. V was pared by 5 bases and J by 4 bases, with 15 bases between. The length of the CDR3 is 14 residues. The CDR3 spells CASSHDGTKYEQYF. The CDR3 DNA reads TGTGCCAGCAGTCATGACGGAACTAAGTACGAGCAGTACTTC.